Listed below are T cell receptor beta chains from one sample, sequenced in a study of neurological immune-mediated disorders. TCRdb redid the calling of the 5' RACE reads with MiXCR, one entry per CDR3 protein. This sample has about 81,000 distinct CDR3 sequences; approximately 4.6% occur once, and the top ten carry 5.7%. The sequencing sample was made of PBMCs. These receptors all come from an older woman with multiple sclerosis. CDR3s include the opening cysteine and the closing phenylalanine or tryptophan. D genes are given only for firm matches. Not all rows give a size; the values are once, few, many and, for expanded clones, a class.

J	size	V	D	CDR3	DNA
TRBJ2-3	many	TRBV7-8	NA	CASSFQEARDTQYF	TGTGCCAGCAGCTTTCAAGAAGCAAGGGATACGCAGTATTTT
TRBJ2-6	NA	TRBV19	NA	CASMHTGANVLTF	TGTGCCAGTATGCACACTGGGGCCAACGTCCTGACTTTC
TRBJ1-6	many	TRBV11-2	NA	CASRPGYNSPLHF	TGTGCCAGCAGGCCAGGTTATAATTCACCCCTCCACTTT
TRBJ2-7	many	TRBV12-3/TRBV12-4	NA	CASSATRRGAFIKSYEQYF	TGTGCCAGCAGTGCTACCCGACGCGGGGCCTTTATAAAATCCTACGAGCAGTACTTC
TRBJ2-5	NA	TRBV5-4	TRBD2	CASSPSGGNRETQYF	TGTGCCAGCAGCCCTAGCGGGGGGAATAGGGAGACCCAGTACTTC
TRBJ2-2	many	TRBV7-8	NA	CASSLAIEPGELFF	TGTGCCAGCAGCTTAGCAATCGAGCCCGGGGAGCTGTTTTTT
TRBJ1-1	few	TRBV14	NA	CASSPKRGVWTEAFF	TGTGCCAGCAGCCCCAAAAGGGGTGTATGGACTGAAGCTTTCTTT
TRBJ1-1	few	TRBV5-1	TRBD1	CASSLVGTGENTEAFF	TGCGCCAGCAGCTTGGTCGGGACAGGAGAAAACACTGAAGCTTTCTTT
TRBJ2-7	many	TRBV25-1	NA	CAREGSALREQYF	TGTGCCAGGGAGGGGAGTGCCTTAAGGGAGCAGTACTTC
TRBJ1-3	many	TRBV5-5	NA	CASSLANRADTIYF	TGTGCCAGCAGCTTGGCCAACCGGGCTGACACCATATATTTT